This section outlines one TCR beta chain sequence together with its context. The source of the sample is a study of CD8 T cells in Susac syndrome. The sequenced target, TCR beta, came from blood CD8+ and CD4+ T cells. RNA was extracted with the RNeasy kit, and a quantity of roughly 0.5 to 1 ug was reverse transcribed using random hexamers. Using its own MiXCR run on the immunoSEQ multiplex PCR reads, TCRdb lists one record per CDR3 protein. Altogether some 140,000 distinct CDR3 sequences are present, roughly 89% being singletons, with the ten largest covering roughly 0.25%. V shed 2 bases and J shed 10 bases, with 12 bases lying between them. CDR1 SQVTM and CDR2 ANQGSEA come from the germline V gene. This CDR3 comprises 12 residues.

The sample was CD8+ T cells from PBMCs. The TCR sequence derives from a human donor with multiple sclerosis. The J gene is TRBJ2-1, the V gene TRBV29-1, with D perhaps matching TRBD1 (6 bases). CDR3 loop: CSVESPRGEQFF. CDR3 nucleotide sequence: TGCAGCGTTGAATCTCCGAGGGGGGAGCAGTTCTTC.